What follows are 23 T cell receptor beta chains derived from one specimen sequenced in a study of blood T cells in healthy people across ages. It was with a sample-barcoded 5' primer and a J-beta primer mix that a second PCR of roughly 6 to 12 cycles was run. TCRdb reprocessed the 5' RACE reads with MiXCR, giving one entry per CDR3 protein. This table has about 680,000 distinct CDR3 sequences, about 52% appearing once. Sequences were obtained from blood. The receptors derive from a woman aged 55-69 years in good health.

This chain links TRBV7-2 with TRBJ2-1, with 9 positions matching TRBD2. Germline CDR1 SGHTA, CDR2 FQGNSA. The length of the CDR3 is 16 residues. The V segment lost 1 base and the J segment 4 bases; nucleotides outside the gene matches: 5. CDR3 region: CASSLGLAGNYNEQFF. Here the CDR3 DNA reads TGTGCCAGCAGCTTAGGGCTAGCGGGGAATTACAATGAGCAGTTCTTC.

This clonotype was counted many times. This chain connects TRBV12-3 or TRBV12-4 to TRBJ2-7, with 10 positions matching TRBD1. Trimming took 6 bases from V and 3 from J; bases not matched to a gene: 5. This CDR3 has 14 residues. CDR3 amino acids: CASSPGQGIYEQYF. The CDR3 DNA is TGTGCCAGCAGCCCGGGACAGGGGATCTACGAGCAGTACTTC.

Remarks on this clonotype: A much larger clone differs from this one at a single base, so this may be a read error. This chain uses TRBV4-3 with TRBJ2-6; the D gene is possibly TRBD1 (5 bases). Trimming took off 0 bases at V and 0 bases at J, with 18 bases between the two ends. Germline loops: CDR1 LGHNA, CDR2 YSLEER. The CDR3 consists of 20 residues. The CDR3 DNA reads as TGCGCCAGCAGCCAAGATGATCTTACAGGCTCCGACTCTGGGGCCAACGTCCTGACTTTC. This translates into CASSQDDLTGSDSGANVLTF.

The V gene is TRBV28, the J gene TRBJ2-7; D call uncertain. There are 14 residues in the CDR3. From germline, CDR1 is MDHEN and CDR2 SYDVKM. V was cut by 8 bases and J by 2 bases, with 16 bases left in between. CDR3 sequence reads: CASGIRAAPYEQYF. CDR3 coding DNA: TGTGCCAGCGGGATCCGGGCCGCCCCCTACGAGCAGTACTTC.

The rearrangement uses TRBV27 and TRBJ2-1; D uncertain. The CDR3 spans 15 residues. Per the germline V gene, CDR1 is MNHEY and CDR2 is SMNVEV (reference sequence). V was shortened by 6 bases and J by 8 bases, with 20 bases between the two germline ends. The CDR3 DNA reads TGTGCCAGCAGCCCCCGAGCAGCCTCCTTTGATGAGCAGTTCTTC. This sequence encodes CASSPRAASFDEQFF.

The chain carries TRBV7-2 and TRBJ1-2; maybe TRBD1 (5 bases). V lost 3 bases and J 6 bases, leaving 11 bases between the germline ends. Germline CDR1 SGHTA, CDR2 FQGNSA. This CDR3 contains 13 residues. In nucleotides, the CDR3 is TGTGCCAGCAGCTTGGCAGGGAAAGATGGCTACACCTTC. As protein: CASSLAGKDGYTF.

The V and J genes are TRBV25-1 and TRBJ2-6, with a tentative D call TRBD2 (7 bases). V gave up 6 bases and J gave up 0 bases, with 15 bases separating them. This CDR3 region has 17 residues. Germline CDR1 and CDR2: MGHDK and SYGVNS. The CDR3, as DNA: TGTGCCAGCAGCTGGGGGGGGGCAGGCTCTGGGGCCAACGTCCTGACTTTC. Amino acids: CASSWGGAGSGANVLTF.

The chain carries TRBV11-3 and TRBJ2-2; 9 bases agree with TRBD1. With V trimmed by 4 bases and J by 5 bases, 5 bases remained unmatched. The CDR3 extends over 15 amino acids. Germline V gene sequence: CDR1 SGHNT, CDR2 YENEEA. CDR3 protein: CASSSGQGSTGELFF. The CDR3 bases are TGTGCCAGCAGCTCTGGACAGGGGAGTACCGGGGAGCTGTTTTTT.

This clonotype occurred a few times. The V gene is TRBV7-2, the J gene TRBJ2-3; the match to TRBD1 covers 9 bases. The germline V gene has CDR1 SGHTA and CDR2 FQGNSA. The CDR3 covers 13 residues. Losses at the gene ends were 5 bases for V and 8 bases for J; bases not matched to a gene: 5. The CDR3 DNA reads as TGTGCCAGCAGCATACAGGGGGCGGGTACGCAGTATTTT. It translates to CASSIQGAGTQYF. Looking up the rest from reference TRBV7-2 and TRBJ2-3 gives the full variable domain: GAGVSQSPSNKVTEKGKDVELRCDPISGHTALYWYRQSLGQGLEFLIYFQGNSAPDKSGLPSDRFSAERTGGSVSTLTIQRTQQEDSAVYLCASSIQGAGTQYFGPGTRLTVL.

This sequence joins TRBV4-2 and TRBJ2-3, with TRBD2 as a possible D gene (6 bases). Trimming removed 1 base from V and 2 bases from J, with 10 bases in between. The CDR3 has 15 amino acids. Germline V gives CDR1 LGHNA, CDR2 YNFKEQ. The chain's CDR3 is CASSQVAEFTDTQYF. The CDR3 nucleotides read TGTGCCAGCAGCCAAGTAGCGGAGTTCACAGATACGCAGTATTTT.

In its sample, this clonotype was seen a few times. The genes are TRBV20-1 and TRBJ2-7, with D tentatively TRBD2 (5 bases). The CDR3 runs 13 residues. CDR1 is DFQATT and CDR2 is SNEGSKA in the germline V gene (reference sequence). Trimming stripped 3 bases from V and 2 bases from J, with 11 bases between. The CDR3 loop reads CSASSSGTYEQYF. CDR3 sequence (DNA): TGCAGTGCTAGTTCGAGCGGTACCTACGAGCAGTACTTC.

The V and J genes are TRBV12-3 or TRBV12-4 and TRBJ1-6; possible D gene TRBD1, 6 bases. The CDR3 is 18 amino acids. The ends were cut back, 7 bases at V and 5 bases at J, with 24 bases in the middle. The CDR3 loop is CASTSRGGGKLNNSPLHF. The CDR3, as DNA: TGTGCCAGCACCTCTAGAGGGGGGGGCAAGTTGAATAATTCACCCCTCCACTTT.

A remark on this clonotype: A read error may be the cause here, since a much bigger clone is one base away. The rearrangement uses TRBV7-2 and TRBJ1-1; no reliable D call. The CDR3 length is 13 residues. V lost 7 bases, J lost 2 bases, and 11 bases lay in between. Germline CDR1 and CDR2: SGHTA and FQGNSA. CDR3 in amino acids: CASKRQSNTEAFF. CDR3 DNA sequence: TGTGCCAGCAAGAGACAAAGCAACACTGAAGCTTTCTTT.

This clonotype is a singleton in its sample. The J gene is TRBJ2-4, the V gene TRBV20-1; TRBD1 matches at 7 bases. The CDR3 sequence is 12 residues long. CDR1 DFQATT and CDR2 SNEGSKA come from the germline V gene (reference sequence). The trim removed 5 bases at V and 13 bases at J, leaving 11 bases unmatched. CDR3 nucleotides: TGCAGTGCTGGGGCCCGACAGGGAGTGCAGTACTTC. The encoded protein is CSAGARQGVQYF.

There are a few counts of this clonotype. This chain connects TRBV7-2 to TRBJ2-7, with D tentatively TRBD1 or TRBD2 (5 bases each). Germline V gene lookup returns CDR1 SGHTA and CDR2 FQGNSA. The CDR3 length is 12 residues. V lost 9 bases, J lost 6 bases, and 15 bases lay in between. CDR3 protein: CASQQDWAEQYF. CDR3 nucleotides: TGTGCCAGTCAACAGGACTGGGCCGAGCAGTACTTC.

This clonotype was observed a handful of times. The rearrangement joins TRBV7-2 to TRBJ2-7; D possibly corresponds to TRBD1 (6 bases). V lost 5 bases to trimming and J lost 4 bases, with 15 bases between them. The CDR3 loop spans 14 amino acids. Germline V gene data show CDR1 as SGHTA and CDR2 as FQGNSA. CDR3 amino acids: CASSQTGIPYEQYF. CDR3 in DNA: TGTGCCAGCAGCCAAACAGGGATCCCGTACGAGCAGTACTTC.

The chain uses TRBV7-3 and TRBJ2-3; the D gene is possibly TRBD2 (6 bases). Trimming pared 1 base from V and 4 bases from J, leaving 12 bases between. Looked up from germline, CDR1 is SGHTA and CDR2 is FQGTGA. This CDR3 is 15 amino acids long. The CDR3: CASSLRQSGADTQYF. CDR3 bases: TGTGCCAGCAGCTTAAGACAGTCGGGGGCAGATACGCAGTATTTT.

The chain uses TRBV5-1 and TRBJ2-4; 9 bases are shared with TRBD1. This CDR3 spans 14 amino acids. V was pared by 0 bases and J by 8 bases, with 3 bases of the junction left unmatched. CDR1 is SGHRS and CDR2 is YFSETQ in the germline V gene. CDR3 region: CASSLGQGVDIQYF. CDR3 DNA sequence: TGCGCCAGCAGCTTGGGACAGGGGGTGGACATTCAGTACTTC.

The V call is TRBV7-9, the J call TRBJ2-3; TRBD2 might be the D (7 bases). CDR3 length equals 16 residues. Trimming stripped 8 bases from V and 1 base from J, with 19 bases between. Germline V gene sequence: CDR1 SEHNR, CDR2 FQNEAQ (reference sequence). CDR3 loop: CASHDLGEGGTDTQYF. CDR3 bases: TGTGCCAGCCACGACCTAGGGGAGGGGGGCACAGATACGCAGTATTTT.

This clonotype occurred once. The CDR3 protein is CASSPDRANSYEQYF. For the CDR3, the DNA is TGTGCCAGCAGCCCGGACAGGGCAAACTCCTACGAGCAGTACTTC. The chain joins TRBV7-2 to TRBJ2-7; TRBD1 matches at 8 bases. Germline V gene sequence: CDR1 SGHTA, CDR2 FQGNSA. The CDR3 covers 15 residues. The J segment lost 0 bases and the V segment lost 5 bases, leaving 6 bases of the junction unmatched.

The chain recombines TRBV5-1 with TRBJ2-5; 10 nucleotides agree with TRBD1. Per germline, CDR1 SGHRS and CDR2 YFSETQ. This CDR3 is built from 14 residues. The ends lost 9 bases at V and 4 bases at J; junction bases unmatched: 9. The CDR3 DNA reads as TGCGCCACTAAGACAGGGGGCCCTGGAGAGACCCAGTACTTC. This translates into CATKTGGPGETQYF.

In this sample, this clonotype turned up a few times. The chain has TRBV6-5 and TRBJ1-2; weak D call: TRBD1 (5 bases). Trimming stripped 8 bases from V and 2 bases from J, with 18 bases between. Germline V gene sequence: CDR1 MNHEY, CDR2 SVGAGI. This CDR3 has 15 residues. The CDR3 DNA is TGTGCCAGCGGTAACTTTCCGGGACGGAACTATGGCTACACCTTC. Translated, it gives CASGNFPGRNYGYTF.

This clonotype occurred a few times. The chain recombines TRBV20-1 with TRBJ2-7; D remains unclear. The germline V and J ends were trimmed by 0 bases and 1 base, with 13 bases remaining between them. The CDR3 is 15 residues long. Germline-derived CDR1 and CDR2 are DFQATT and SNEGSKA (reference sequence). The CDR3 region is CSARDPGSRSYEQYF. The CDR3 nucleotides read TGCAGTGCTAGAGATCCGGGTTCACGTTCCTACGAGCAGTACTTC.